The 22 T cell receptor beta chains listed next were all sequenced from one sample in a study of blood T cell repertoires in COVID-19. Sequenced by immunoSEQ multiplex PCR; TCRdb stores in-frame clones only, minus some. The data hold 130,000 to 150,000 clones, with roughly 80% observed a single time. The sequencing input was PBMCs or T cells enriched from blood (not recorded which). The receptors were sampled from a man aged 40-49 years with acute COVID-19.

J is TRBJ2-7 and V is TRBV5-5; TRBD1 might be the D (6 bases). Trimming stripped 3 bases from V and 4 bases from J, with 11 bases between. The CDR3 loop spans 13 amino acids. Germline values: CDR1 SGHKS, CDR2 YYEKEE (reference sequence). In DNA, the CDR3 is TGTGCCAGCAGCTCGGACAGTCTTTACGAGCAGTACTTC. This encodes CASSSDSLYEQYF.

This chain joins TRBV5-1 and TRBJ1-4; D unresolved. The germline gives CDR1 SGHRS, CDR2 YFSETQ. The CDR3 totals 15 residues. Trimming left V 0 bases short and J 8 bases short, with 14 bases between. This chain's CDR3 is CASSLDPGGYEKLFF. The CDR3 DNA follows: TGCGCCAGCAGCTTGGATCCAGGAGGCTACGAAAAACTGTTTTTT.

The V gene is TRBV7-2, the J gene TRBJ2-3; D is unclear. Trimming took off 4 bases at V and 3 bases at J, with 14 bases between the two ends. The CDR3 has 15 amino acids. CDR1 SGHTA and CDR2 FQGNSA come from the germline V gene. CDR3: CASSSYRVQTDTQYF. DNA of the CDR3: TGTGCCAGCAGCTCATACCGGGTCCAAACAGATACGCAGTATTTT. The whole variable domain, filled in from reference TRBV7-2 and TRBJ2-3, reads GAGVSQSPSNKVTEKGKDVELRCDPISGHTALYWYRQSLGQGLEFLIYFQGNSAPDKSGLPSDRFSAERTGGSVSTLTIQRTQQEDSAVYLCASSSYRVQTDTQYFGPGTRLTVL.

A few counts support this clone. The DNA for the CDR3 is TGTGCCAGCACCGGGACAGGTCCCTCTACTGAGCAGTTCTTC. This sequence encodes CASTGTGPSTEQFF. V gene TRBV9 combines with J gene TRBJ2-1; TRBD1 aligns across 8 bases. V lost 6 bases to trimming and J lost 9 bases; unmatched junction nucleotides: 11. The germline CDR1 and CDR2 sequences are SGDLS and YYNGEE. This CDR3 spans 14 amino acids.

The chain recombines TRBV6-5 with TRBJ2-7; 8 bases agree with TRBD1. Germline lookup yields CDR1 MNHEY and CDR2 SVGAGI. Unmatched junction bases numbered 18, after V lost 10 bases and J lost 7 bases. CDR3 length: 15 residues. CDR3: CATSRGTQGAGEQYF. In nucleotides, the CDR3 is TGTGCCACCTCCCGGGGTACCCAGGGGGCGGGAGAGCAGTACTTC.

This chain links TRBV7-9 with TRBJ2-7, with TRBD1 matching 8 bases. Per the germline V gene, CDR1 is SEHNR and CDR2 is FQNEAQ (reference sequence). V lost 8 bases, J lost 4 bases, and 13 bases stayed unmatched. CDR3 size: 15 residues. DNA of the CDR3: TGTGCCAGCCAGGCATGGACAGGGAGTCGATACGAGCAGTACTTC. Protein: CASQAWTGSRYEQYF.

The chain has TRBV6-5 and TRBJ1-1; D remains ambiguous. The CDR3 has 15 residues. V lost 8 bases to trimming and J lost 0 bases, with 16 bases between them. Germline values: CDR1 MNHEY, CDR2 SVGAGI. The CDR3 loop is CASGMGGGLNTEAFF. CDR3 DNA sequence: TGTGCCAGCGGGATGGGAGGAGGGCTGAACACTGAAGCTTTCTTT.

The chain carries TRBV18 and TRBJ2-1; 12 positions match TRBD2. Germline-derived CDR1 and CDR2 are KGHSH and LQKENI. V lost 3 bases to trimming and J lost 7 bases; unmatched junction nucleotides: 13. There are 18 residues in the CDR3. The CDR3 coding sequence is TGTGCCAGCTCACCCCTCCTAGCGGGGGGGATGGACGTGAATGAGCAGTTCTTC. It translates to CASSPLLAGGMDVNEQFF.

The J gene is TRBJ2-7, the V gene TRBV21-1; the tabulated D call, TRBD1, remains unverified against the DNA. TRBV21-1 corresponds to a pseudogene. The CDR3 consists of 14 residues. CDR3 sequence: CASSKAGSSYEQYF. The CDR3 DNA reads TGTGCCAGCAGCAAAGCGGGCAGCTCCTACGAGCAGTACTTC.

This clone was detected only a few times. The CDR3 spells CAAGQGAVGELFF. DNA of the CDR3: TGCGCCGCCGGACAGGGGGCCGTCGGGGAGCTGTTTTTT. The chain uses TRBV10-2 and TRBJ2-2; TRBD1 matches at 11 bases. CDR3 length equals 13 residues. The V segment lost 11 bases and the J segment 7 bases; nucleotides outside the gene matches: 6. Germline CDR1 is WSHSY and CDR2 is SAAADI.

This chain joins TRBV6-5 and TRBJ2-3, with 9 nucleotides matching TRBD2. Losses at the gene ends were 11 bases for V and 4 bases for J; bases not matched to a gene: 10. The CDR3 length is 14 residues. Germline assignment: CDR1 MNHEY and CDR2 SVGAGI. The CDR3 protein is CASTASGVPDTQYF. The CDR3 DNA reads TGTGCCTCCACGGCTAGCGGGGTTCCAGATACGCAGTATTTT.

The chain combines TRBV29-1 with TRBJ1-1, with D unresolved. The CDR3 runs 11 residues. Trimming removed 4 bases at V and 8 bases at J, with 11 bases between. Germline V gives CDR1 SQVTM, CDR2 ANQGSEA. CDR3 amino acids: CSVAKTGEAFF. As DNA, the CDR3 is TGCAGCGTTGCCAAGACGGGAGAAGCTTTCTTT.

The chain couples TRBV5-1 to TRBJ2-5; 9 nucleotides line up with TRBD1. The CDR3 totals 16 residues. Looked up from germline, CDR1 is SGHRS and CDR2 is YFSETQ. Trimming at V came to 0 bases and at J to 1 base, leaving 4 bases not matched to a gene. This chain's CDR3 is CASSLGLGQGQETQYF. The DNA of the CDR3 is TGCGCCAGCAGCTTGGGGTTGGGACAGGGCCAAGAGACCCAGTACTTC.

V usage is TRBV9 and J usage is TRBJ1-6; no firm D call. The ends were cut back, 3 bases at V and 7 bases at J, with 5 bases in the middle. Germline V gene data show CDR1 as SGDLS and CDR2 as YYNGEE. The CDR3 is 12 residues long. This chain's CDR3 is CASSAINSPLHF. The CDR3 nucleotides are TGTGCCAGCAGCGCCATCAATTCACCCCTCCACTTT.

The chain carries TRBV18 and TRBJ1-1, with no clear D. The CDR3 length is 13 residues. Germline assignment: CDR1 KGHSH and CDR2 LQKENI. V lost 3 bases and J lost 2, with 7 bases in between. The CDR3 loop reads CASSPGLNTEAFF. The CDR3 nucleotides are TGTGCCAGCTCACCGGGCTTAAACACTGAAGCTTTCTTT.

The chain links TRBV29-1 to TRBJ2-2, with a weak D call TRBD1 (6 bases). Germline V gene lookup returns CDR1 SQVTM and CDR2 ANQGSEA. There are 13 residues in the CDR3. With 7 bases removed from V and 7 bases from J, the gap between germline ends came to 16 bases. The CDR3 reads CSGNTGFGGELFF. CDR3 bases: TGCAGCGGTAACACAGGGTTTGGCGGGGAGCTGTTTTTT.

The J gene is TRBJ2-2, the V gene TRBV28, with TRBD2 identical over 8 bases. J lost 3 bases, V lost 4 bases, and 13 bases had no gene match. The CDR3 is 18 residues long. Germline V gene data show CDR1 as MDHEN and CDR2 as SYDVKM. This CDR3 reads CASSSPPGGDIDTGELFF. CDR3 nucleotide sequence: TGTGCCAGCAGTTCTCCTCCGGGGGGGGACATAGACACCGGGGAGCTGTTTTTT.

The chain links TRBV6-5 to TRBJ2-7; D may be TRBD1 (6 bases). This CDR3 region has 13 residues. V lost 2 bases, J lost 2 bases, and 7 bases lay in between. Germline V gene sequence: CDR1 MNHEY, CDR2 SVGAGI. DNA of the CDR3: TGTGCCAGCAGTTACCGGACAGCCTACGAGCAGTACTTC. Amino acids: CASSYRTAYEQYF.

This clone is medium-sized within its sample. CDR3 amino acids: CATSRDPGQGARGNQPQHF. CDR3 sequence (DNA): TGTGCCACCAGCAGAGACCCGGGACAGGGGGCTCGGGGCAATCAGCCCCAGCATTTT. The chain combines TRBV15 with TRBJ1-5; the match to TRBD1 covers 12 bases. The CDR3 has 19 residues. Germline V gene sequence: CDR1 LNHNV, CDR2 YYDKDF (reference sequence). Trimming took 0 bases from V and 2 from J; bases not matched to a gene: 8.

This clone has only one observation. The rearrangement links TRBV9 to TRBJ2-1; 7 bases agree with TRBD2. The V gene's germline CDR1 is SGDLS and CDR2 YYNGEE. The CDR3 consists of 17 residues. Trimming at V came to 0 bases and at J to 4 bases, leaving 10 bases not matched to a gene. This chain's CDR3 is CASSVAPVNSGYNEQFF. DNA of the CDR3: TGTGCCAGCAGCGTAGCCCCGGTGAATAGCGGGTACAATGAGCAGTTCTTC.

The V gene is TRBV7-8, the J gene TRBJ2-7, with D perhaps TRBD1 (5 bases). Trimming removed 5 bases from V and 8 bases from J, with 16 bases in between. The CDR3 runs to 13 residues. CDR1 is SGHVS and CDR2 is FQNEAQ in the germline V gene. The CDR3 loop is CASSERQLPQQYF. CDR3 in DNA: TGTGCCAGCAGCGAGAGACAGTTACCCCAGCAGTACTTC.

V is TRBV4-1 and J is TRBJ1-1, with D uncertain. V was clipped by 4 bases and J by 7 bases, with 16 bases between them. CDR1 is MGHRA and CDR2 is YSYEKL in the germline V gene. The length of the CDR3 is 14 residues. This CDR3 is CASSPGLTGIEAFF. CDR3 coding DNA: TGCGCCAGCAGCCCAGGACTAACTGGGATTGAAGCTTTCTTT.